One and the same sample provided the 31 T cell receptor beta chains below, sequenced in a study of T-cell reconstitution after alpha-beta-depleted transplantation in children. The antigens these receptors bind are not known. Preparation of the TCRbeta library used unique molecular identifiers. TCRdb analysed the PCR reads with MiXCR anew, one entry per CDR3 protein. The top ten hold approximately 9.6% of the sample, which has fewer than 350,000 distinct CDR3 sequences, 7.5% to 9% seen once. Overall study findings and caveats: Fresh T-cell production supplied most of the T-cell counts and diversity seen one year after transplant.

Sequenced here: peripheral blood, sampled 360 days after TCRalphabeta/CD19-depleted stem cell transplant. The receptors were gathered from a female patient younger than 10 who had a stem cell transplant for Fanconi anemia, so the T cells may come from the graft donor.

The rearrangement joins TRBV5-1 to TRBJ1-3, with D maybe TRBD1 (6 bases). The CDR3 is 16 residues long. The V gene's germline CDR1 is SGHRS and CDR2 YFSETQ. The germline V and J ends were trimmed by 2 bases and 0 bases, with 12 bases remaining between them. The CDR3 here is CASSFLTGSSGNTIYF. The CDR3 nucleotides are TGCGCCAGCAGCTTTCTAACAGGGAGCTCTGGAAACACCATATATTTT. Supplemented by reference TRBV5-1 and TRBJ1-3, the full variable domain reads KAGVTQTPRYLIKTRGQQVTLSCSPISGHRSVSWYQQTPGQGLQFLFEYFSETQRNKGNFPGRFSGRQFSNSRSEMNVSTLELGDSALYLCASSFLTGSSGNTIYFGEGSWLTVV.

This clonotype was seen many times. The chain employs TRBV27 and TRBJ1-6; 7 nucleotides agree with TRBD1. V was pared by 6 bases and J by 9 bases, with 8 bases of the junction left unmatched. Looked up from germline, CDR1 is MNHEY and CDR2 is SMNVEV (reference sequence). This CDR3 region has 14 residues. The CDR3 DNA is TGTGCCAGCAGCAGGGACAGAAAGCGTTCACCCCTCCACTTT. It specifies CASSRDRKRSPLHF.

The rearrangement links TRBV6-2 or TRBV6-3 to TRBJ2-7; tentative D call: TRBD2 (6 bases). The CDR3 contains 16 residues. Germline CDR1 and CDR2: MNHEY and SVGEGT. V lost 0 bases, J lost 2 bases, and 14 bases lay in between. CDR3 DNA sequence: TGTGCCAGCAGTTACTCACACGGGGACTTGACCTACGAGCAGTACTTC. This codes for CASSYSHGDLTYEQYF.

The chain carries TRBV9 and TRBJ2-7; D tentatively reads TRBD1 or TRBD2 (6 bases each). Deletions cut 2 bases from V and 6 bases from J, with 18 bases between. This CDR3 contains 15 residues. Germline V CDR1 and CDR2: SGDLS, YYNGEE. The DNA for the CDR3 is TGTGCCAGCAGCGTTGGGGTCAGGGGACTCAGCGAGCAGTACTTC. This codes for CASSVGVRGLSEQYF.

This clonotype has at least ten counts. The rearrangement links TRBV2 to TRBJ2-3, with a weak D call TRBD1 (6 bases). The V and J ends lost 9 bases and 0 bases respectively, with 10 bases between them. The CDR3 runs 13 residues. Germline CDR1 reads SNHLY; CDR2 reads FYNNEI. This CDR3 reads CARTGPSTDTQYF. The CDR3 nucleotides read TGTGCCAGGACAGGCCCTAGCACAGATACGCAGTATTTT.

In its sample, this clonotype was seen many times. V is TRBV27 and J is TRBJ2-5, with D unclear. Looked up from germline, CDR1 is MNHEY and CDR2 is SMNVEV (reference sequence). The CDR3 runs to 13 residues. Trimming stripped 8 bases from V and 3 bases from J, with 13 bases between. This CDR3 reads CASFGPEEETQYF. The CDR3, as DNA: TGTGCCAGCTTTGGGCCCGAGGAAGAGACCCAGTACTTC.

This clonotype was found many times. The chain carries TRBV3-1 and TRBJ2-2; D gene unclear. The germline V and J ends were trimmed by 0 bases and 6 bases, with 8 bases remaining between them. The CDR3 extends over 14 amino acids. The germline V gene encodes CDR1 LGHDT and CDR2 YNNKEL (reference sequence). CDR3 amino acids: CASSQDLVAGELFF. CDR3 in DNA: TGTGCCAGCAGCCAAGACCTCGTCGCCGGGGAGCTGTTTTTT.

This chain links TRBV18 with TRBJ2-7; a possible D gene is TRBD1 (6 bases). Germline CDR1 and CDR2: KGHSH and LQKENI. Trimming cost V 3 bases and J 5 bases, with 11 bases left between them. The CDR3 loop spans 13 amino acids. The CDR3 DNA reads as TGTGCCAGCTCACCGGGACAAGTTAACGAGCAGTACTTC. Protein sequence: CASSPGQVNEQYF.

This clonotype was observed a handful of times. The chain joins TRBV3-1 to TRBJ2-3, with a weak D call TRBD2 (6 bases). The CDR3 extends over 16 amino acids. Germline V lookup: CDR1 LGHDT, CDR2 YNNKEL (reference sequence). Trimming removed 0 bases at V and 2 bases at J, with 12 bases between. The CDR3 region has the DNA TGTGCCAGCAGCCAAGACCGGGACTTTTACACAGATACGCAGTATTTT. It codes for CASSQDRDFYTDTQYF.

This clonotype was recorded at least ten times. The J gene is TRBJ1-2, the V gene TRBV9; D is unresolved. Trimming took off 0 bases at V and 5 bases at J, with 14 bases between the two ends. Germline V lookup: CDR1 SGDLS, CDR2 YYNGEE. The CDR3 sequence is 15 residues long. CDR3 amino acids: CASSVDLLTGYGYTF. DNA for the CDR3: TGTGCCAGCAGCGTAGATCTCCTGACGGGGTATGGCTACACCTTC. The whole variable domain, remainder taken from reference TRBV9 and TRBJ1-2, is DSGVTQTPKHLITATGQRVTLRCSPRSGDLSVYWYQQSLDQGLQFLIQYYNGEERAKGNILERFSAQQFPDLHSELNLSSLELGDSALYFCASSVDLLTGYGYTFGSGTRLTVV.

Many counts were recorded for this clonotype. This chain links TRBV5-1 with TRBJ1-2, with 7 bases fitting TRBD1. In germline, CDR1 is SGHRS, CDR2 YFSETQ. Trimming removed 3 bases from V and 4 bases from J; junction bases left unmatched: 12. The CDR3 covers 16 residues. CDR3 nucleotide sequence: TGCGCCAGCAGCTCGGCGGGGACAGCGCCACTCTATGGCTACACCTTC. It specifies CASSSAGTAPLYGYTF. Drawing the rest from reference TRBV5-1 and TRBJ1-2, the complete variable domain is KAGVTQTPRYLIKTRGQQVTLSCSPISGHRSVSWYQQTPGQGLQFLFEYFSETQRNKGNFPGRFSGRQFSNSRSEMNVSTLELGDSALYLCASSSAGTAPLYGYTFGSGTRLTVV.

There are many counts of this clonotype. The chain employs TRBV25-1 and TRBJ2-4, with no clear D. V was shortened by 1 base and J by 8 bases, with 9 bases between the two germline ends. The V gene's germline CDR1 is MGHDK and CDR2 SYGVNS. CDR3 size: 13 residues. Here the CDR3 DNA reads TGTGCCAGCAGTGAATGGAATGACTACATTCAGTACTTC. Amino acids: CASSEWNDYIQYF.

This clonotype appeared many times. This chain joins TRBV7-8 and TRBJ2-7; D may be TRBD2 (5 bases). CDR1 and CDR2 from the germline V gene are SGHVS and FQNEAQ. V lost 1 base to trimming and J lost 3 bases, with 19 bases between them. The CDR3 extends over 17 amino acids. CDR3 nucleotides: TGTGCCAGCAGCTTAGTGGCCCGAGGGAGCGGATTCTACGAGCAGTACTTC. The encoded protein is CASSLVARGSGFYEQYF.

This clonotype was recorded a few times. The chain links TRBV7-3 to TRBJ2-2; 16 nucleotides align to TRBD2. Germline CDR1 and CDR2: SGHTA and FQGTGA. The J segment lost 6 bases and the V segment lost 0 bases, leaving 7 bases of the junction unmatched. The CDR3 runs to 19 residues. CDR3 sequence reads: CASSLTGTSGGAEPGELFF. CDR3 DNA sequence: TGTGCCAGCAGCTTAACCGGGACTAGCGGGGGGGCCGAACCCGGGGAGCTGTTTTTT.

The chain links TRBV20-1 to TRBJ1-5, with D unclear. Trimming cost V 3 bases and J 8 bases, with 11 bases left between them. From germline, CDR1 is DFQATT and CDR2 SNEGSKA (reference sequence). The CDR3 contains 12 residues. The CDR3, as DNA: TGCAGTGCTAGTCCCGGGGAAGAGCCCCAGCATTTT. Amino acids: CSASPGEEPQHF.

This clonotype was recorded many times. The V call is TRBV5-1, the J call TRBJ2-5; D is undetermined. V was trimmed by 0 bases and J by 4 bases, leaving 4 bases between them. This CDR3 has 12 amino acids. Germline V lookup: CDR1 SGHRS, CDR2 YFSETQ. As DNA, the CDR3 is TGCGCCAGCAGCTTGGTCGTAGAGACCCAGTACTTC. Its protein product is CASSLVVETQYF.

In its sample, this clonotype was seen a few times. The V call is TRBV18, the J call TRBJ2-3, with TRBD2 matching over 9 bases. There are 16 residues in the CDR3. V lost 3 bases to trimming and J lost 3 bases; unmatched junction nucleotides: 7. Germline V gene data show CDR1 as KGHSH and CDR2 as LQKENI. This chain's CDR3 is CASSPIAGVGTDTQYF. As DNA, the CDR3 is TGTGCCAGCTCACCTATAGCGGGAGTGGGGACAGATACGCAGTATTTT.

This clonotype was seen repeatedly, ten times or more. The gene calls are TRBV5-1 and TRBJ1-6; D ambiguous. The CDR3 is made up of 15 amino acids. Trimming took off 0 bases at V and 7 bases at J, with 11 bases between the two ends. Germline loops: CDR1 SGHRS, CDR2 YFSETQ. As DNA, the CDR3 is TGCGCCAGCAGCTTGGTACGGGAAGTAAATTCACCCCTCCACTTT. Its protein is CASSLVREVNSPLHF.

The chain combines TRBV25-1 with TRBJ2-3, with D unclear. Trimming took 8 bases from V and 5 from J, leaving 5 bases between them. Germline V gene sequence: CDR1 MGHDK, CDR2 SYGVNS. This CDR3 has 10 amino acids. CDR3 in amino acids: CASARDTQYF. In DNA, the CDR3 is TGTGCCAGCGCAAGAGATACGCAGTATTTT.

In this sample, this clonotype turned up many times. The chain links TRBV7-6 to TRBJ1-2; weak D call: TRBD1 (5 bases). The CDR3 sequence is 15 residues long. From germline, CDR1 is SGHVS and CDR2 FNYEAQ. Trimming took 0 bases from V and 7 from J, leaving 15 bases between them. The CDR3 bases are TGTGCCAGCAGCTTAGCGGGGCAGGGACCAACTGGCTACACCTTC. This sequence encodes CASSLAGQGPTGYTF. The entire variable domain, with the rest obtained from reference TRBV7-6 and TRBJ1-2, is as follows: GAGVSQSPRYKVTKRGQDVALRCDPISGHVSLYWYRQALGQGPEFLTYFNYEAQQDKSGLPNDRFSAERPEGSISTLTIQRTEQRDSAMYRCASSLAGQGPTGYTFGSGTRLTVV.

In this sample, this clonotype turned up a few times. The rearrangement links TRBV21-1 to TRBJ2-7. TRBV21-1 is assigned pseudogene status. The CDR3 is 9 residues long. The CDR3 DNA reads TGCCCACAAGTGAGCGAGCAGTACGTC. Residues: CPQVSEQYV.

This clonotype has at least ten counts. This CDR3 reads CASSHRGRELFF. The CDR3 DNA sequence: TGTGCCAGCAGCCACAGGGGGCGGGAGCTGTTTTTT. This chain links TRBV27 with TRBJ2-2, with 9 bases that match TRBD1. This CDR3 has 12 amino acids. Unmatched junction bases numbered 2, after V lost 6 bases and J lost 9 bases. Germline CDR1 is MNHEY and CDR2 is SMNVEV (reference sequence).

In regard to this clonotype: A read error may be the cause here, since a much bigger clone is one base away. The chain joins TRBV12-3 or TRBV12-4 to TRBJ2-4, with 9 bases aligning to TRBD2. The CDR3 covers 19 residues. This chain's CDR3 is CTSSLALGVGGGVGNIQYF. Written as DNA, the CDR3 is TGTACCAGCAGTTTAGCGCTAGGCGTCGGCGGGGGGGTCGGAAACATTCAGTACTTC.

This clonotype was seen repeatedly, ten times or more. V and J are TRBV7-9 and TRBJ2-7; either TRBD1 or TRBD2 may fit D (5 bases each). Trimming left V 6 bases short and J 0 bases short, with 12 bases between. The length of the CDR3 is 14 residues. CDR1 and CDR2 (germline): SEHNR, FQNEAQ (reference sequence). Here the CDR3 DNA reads TGTGCCAGCAGTTTCCCAGGGAGCTCCTACGAGCAGTACTTC. Amino acids: CASSFPGSSYEQYF.

This clonotype was seen repeatedly, ten times or more. The J gene is TRBJ2-4, the V gene TRBV28; D not certain. The CDR3 is 15 amino acids. V shed 3 bases and J shed 0 bases, with 9 bases lying between them. Germline CDR1 and CDR2: MDHEN and SYDVKM. The chain's CDR3 is CASSFDRLAKNIQYF. The CDR3 DNA reads TGTGCCAGCAGTTTCGACCGTTTAGCCAAAAACATTCAGTACTTC.

There are many counts of this clonotype. The chain carries TRBV7-8 and TRBJ1-1; D is undetermined. This CDR3 has 15 amino acids. Germline V gene sequence: CDR1 SGHVS, CDR2 FQNEAQ. The V gene lost 6 bases and the J gene lost 1 base, with 15 bases spanning the gap. CDR3 sequence (DNA): TGTGCCAGCAGACCCTTCGGGCGACCGAACACTGAAGCTTTCTTT. Its protein is CASRPFGRPNTEAFF.

This clonotype was counted between two and nine times. The chain links TRBV3-1 to TRBJ1-5; maybe TRBD1 (5 bases). There are 14 residues in the CDR3. Germline CDR1 is LGHDT and CDR2 is YNNKEL (reference sequence). The V end lost 0 bases, the J end lost 6 bases, and 9 bases lay between the germline ends. The CDR3, as DNA: TGTGCCAGCAGCCAAGATGGGGGGTTTCAGCCCCAGCATTTT. Its translation: CASSQDGGFQPQHF.

This clonotype appeared many times. The genes are TRBV15 and TRBJ1-1; D is undetermined. Germline loops: CDR1 LNHNV, CDR2 YYDKDF (reference sequence). The CDR3 has 13 residues. The V gene lost 8 bases and the J gene lost 0 bases, with 10 bases spanning the gap. The DNA for the CDR3 is TGTGCCACCCGTCCTCCCATGAACACTGAAGCTTTCTTT. As protein: CATRPPMNTEAFF.

This clonotype was observed many times. The chain has TRBV20-1 and TRBJ2-5; TRBD1 might be the D (5 bases). The V gene lost 6 bases and the J gene lost 5 bases, with 19 bases spanning the gap. Germline V lookup: CDR1 DFQATT, CDR2 SNEGSKA (reference sequence). This CDR3 is built from 14 residues. CDR3 DNA: TGCAGTGCCGCGCAGACAGTAACCCAGGAGACCCAGTACTTC. Amino acids: CSAAQTVTQETQYF.

Only a few counts were recorded for this clonotype. CDR3 coding DNA: TGCAGTGCTAGAAGACATAAGGGGGACCCGTACGAGCAGTACTTC. It translates to CSARRHKGDPYEQYF. This rearrangement joins TRBV20-1 to TRBJ2-7; weak D call: TRBD1 (6 bases). The V end lost 2 bases, the J end lost 4 bases, and 18 bases lay between the germline ends. In germline, CDR1 is DFQATT, CDR2 SNEGSKA (reference sequence). This CDR3 has 15 amino acids.

This clonotype came up many times. A read error may produce the germline difference seen at one junction end. J is TRBJ2-1 and V is TRBV4-2, with 8 bases fitting TRBD2. Germline CDR1 LGHNA, CDR2 YNFKEQ. CDR3 length: 17 amino acids. CDR3 sequence: CASSQAPAGDPYNEQLF. CDR3 nucleotide sequence: TGTGCCAGCAGCCAAGCGCCAGCGGGAGATCCCTACAATGAGCAGCTCTTC.